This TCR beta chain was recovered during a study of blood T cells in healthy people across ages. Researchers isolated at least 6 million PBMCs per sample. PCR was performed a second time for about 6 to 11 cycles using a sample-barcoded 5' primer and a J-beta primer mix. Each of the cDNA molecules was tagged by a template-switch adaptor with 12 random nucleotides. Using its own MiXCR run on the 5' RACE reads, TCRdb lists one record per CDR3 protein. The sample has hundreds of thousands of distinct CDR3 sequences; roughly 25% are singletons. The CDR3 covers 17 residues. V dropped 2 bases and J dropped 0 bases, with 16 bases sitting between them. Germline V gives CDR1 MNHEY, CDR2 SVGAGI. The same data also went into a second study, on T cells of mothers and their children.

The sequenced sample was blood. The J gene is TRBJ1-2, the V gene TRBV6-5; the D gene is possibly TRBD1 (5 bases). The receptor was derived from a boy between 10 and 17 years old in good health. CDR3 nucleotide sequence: TGTGCCAGCAGTTACACTCAGGGCTCCCCTACTAACTATGGCTACACCTTC. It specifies CASSYTQGSPTNYGYTF.